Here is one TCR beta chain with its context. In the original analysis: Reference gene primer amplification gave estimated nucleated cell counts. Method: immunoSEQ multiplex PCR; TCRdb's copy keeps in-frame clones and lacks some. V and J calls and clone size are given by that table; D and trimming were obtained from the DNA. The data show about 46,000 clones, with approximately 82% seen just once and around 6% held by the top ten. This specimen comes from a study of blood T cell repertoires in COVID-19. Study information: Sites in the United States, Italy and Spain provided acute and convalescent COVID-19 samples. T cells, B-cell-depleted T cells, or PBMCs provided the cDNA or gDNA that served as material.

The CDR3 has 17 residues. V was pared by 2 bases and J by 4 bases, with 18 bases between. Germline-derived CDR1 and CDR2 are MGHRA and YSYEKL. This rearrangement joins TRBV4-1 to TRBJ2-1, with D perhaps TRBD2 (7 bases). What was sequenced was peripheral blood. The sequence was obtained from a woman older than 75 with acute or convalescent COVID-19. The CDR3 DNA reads TGCGCCAGCAGCCAAATCGATCGGGGGGCCATGTACAATGAGCAGTTCTTC. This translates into CASSQIDRGAMYNEQFF.